One sample yielded the 18 T cell receptor beta chains listed below, sequenced in a study of blood T cell repertoires in COVID-19. Sequencing used immunoSEQ multiplex PCR; TCRdb keeps in-frame clones, though not all of them. The sample records 280,000 or so clones, more than 70% being singletons. The specimen was peripheral blood. The receptors were sampled from a woman between 25 and 40 years old who had recovered from COVID-19.

The CDR3 protein is CAWENRGARTEAFF. The CDR3 region has the DNA TGTGCCTGGGAAAACAGGGGGGCGCGCACTGAAGCTTTCTTT. V gene TRBV30 combines with J gene TRBJ1-1; 8 nucleotides align to TRBD1. CDR1 and CDR2 from the germline V gene are GTSNPN and SVGIG (reference sequence). V dropped 5 bases and J dropped 4; count of bases not matched to a gene: 9. This CDR3 is built from 14 residues.

V and J are TRBV28 and TRBJ1-2; tentative D call: TRBD1 (6 bases). The CDR3 contains 14 residues. The V gene lost 2 bases and the J gene lost 0 bases, with 7 bases spanning the gap. Germline loops: CDR1 MDHEN, CDR2 SYDVKM. The CDR3 region has the DNA TGTGCCAGCAGTTTACAGGGGACTAACTATGGCTACACCTTC. It codes for CASSLQGTNYGYTF.

The chain joins TRBV27 to TRBJ2-1, with TRBD2 matching over 9 bases. There are 20 residues in the CDR3. CDR1 MNHEY and CDR2 SMNVEV come from the germline V gene (reference sequence). Trimming took 3 bases from V and 1 from J; bases not matched to a gene: 16. The CDR3, as DNA: TGTGCCAGCAGTTTGAGAAGTGTGGGCGGGGGGGCGAGGTCCTACAATGAGCAGTTCTTC. This encodes CASSLRSVGGGARSYNEQFF.

The chain uses TRBV20-1 and TRBJ2-5, with D possibly being TRBD1 (5 bases). This CDR3 spans 11 amino acids. The germline gives CDR1 DFQATT, CDR2 SNEGSKA (reference sequence). The V and J ends lost 7 bases and 9 bases respectively, with 15 bases between them. The CDR3 DNA sequence: TGCAGTGTCCGACTCCAAGGGGCCCAGTACTTC. As protein: CSVRLQGAQYF.

The chain couples TRBV7-2 to TRBJ1-6; 7 positions agree with TRBD1. This CDR3 comprises 15 residues. J was trimmed by 8 bases and V by 1 base; bases with no gene match: 5. Germline V gives CDR1 SGHTA, CDR2 FQGNSA. The CDR3 loop reads CASSLEGRGYSPLHF. The CDR3 DNA is TGTGCCAGCAGCTTAGAGGGCAGGGGGTATTCACCCCTCCACTTT.

This clone was counted once. The chain employs TRBV5-4 and TRBJ2-1; TRBD2 is a possible D gene (5 bases). V dropped 3 bases and J dropped 6 bases, with 10 bases sitting between them. The V gene's germline CDR1 is SGHNT and CDR2 YYREEE (reference sequence). This CDR3 spans 13 amino acids. In DNA form, the CDR3 reads TGTGCCAGCAGCTCGCCTACTAGCAATGAGCAGTTCTTC. Translating it yields CASSSPTSNEQFF.

Only one count was recorded for this clone. J is TRBJ1-6 and V is TRBV4-2; no reliable D call. The V end lost 1 base, the J end lost 0 bases, and 7 bases lay between the germline ends. CDR1 LGHNA and CDR2 YNFKEQ come from the germline V gene. This CDR3 contains 16 residues. CDR3 residues: CASSQASGSYNSPLHF. The DNA of the CDR3 is TGTGCCAGCAGCCAAGCGTCCGGCTCCTATAATTCACCCCTCCACTTT.

This clone was detected a few times. This chain joins TRBV7-9 and TRBJ1-6; D perhaps matches TRBD1 (6 bases). The germline V gene encodes CDR1 SEHNR and CDR2 FQNEAQ (reference sequence). The CDR3 contains 14 residues. V lost 5 bases to trimming and J lost 9 bases, with 14 bases between them. This chain's CDR3 is CASSLRTGISPLHF. The CDR3 region has the DNA TGTGCCAGCAGCCTACGTACAGGGATTTCACCCCTCCACTTT. The whole variable domain, remainder taken from reference TRBV7-9 and TRBJ1-6, is DTGVSQNPRHKITKRGQNVTFRCDPISEHNRLYWYRQTLGQGPEFLTYFQNEAQLEKSRLLSDRFSAERPKGSFSTLEIQRTEQGDSAMYLCASSLRTGISPLHFGNGTRLTVT.

Note on this clone: Other DNA sequences in the same sample also yield this CDR3. The CDR3 DNA is TGTGCCAGCCGAGGGACTAGCACAGATACGCAGTATTTT. Its protein product is CASRGTSTDTQYF. V and J are TRBV6-5 and TRBJ2-3; D is perhaps TRBD2 (6 bases). CDR3 length: 13 amino acids. CDR1 and CDR2 (germline): MNHEY, SVGAGI. Between the trimmed V and J ends, which lost 8 bases and 0 bases, there was a span of 9 bases.

The chain is built from TRBV6-6 and TRBJ1-1, with D possibly TRBD1 on 6 matching bases. Germline values: CDR1 MNHNY, CDR2 SVGAGI (reference sequence). V gave up 6 bases and J gave up 0 bases, with 14 bases separating them. The CDR3 spans 15 residues. The CDR3 protein is CASRVYRDLNTEAFF. In nucleotides, the CDR3 is TGTGCCAGCAGGGTATACAGGGACCTGAACACTGAAGCTTTCTTT.

The rearrangement uses TRBV7-2 and TRBJ1-4, with TRBD1 matching 9 bases. This CDR3 region has 13 residues. With 6 bases clipped from V and 8 bases from J, the junction kept 4 bases outside the gene matches. Germline V gene lookup returns CDR1 SGHTA and CDR2 FQGNSA. The CDR3 DNA follows: TGTGCCAGCAGGGGACAGGGAACGGAAAAACTGTTTTTT. Its protein is CASRGQGTEKLFF.

V and J are TRBV28 and TRBJ1-2; 7 nucleotides align to TRBD1. This CDR3 has 15 residues. V trimming: 5 bases; J trimming: 4 bases; junction bases outside the gene matches: 10. Germline V gives CDR1 MDHEN, CDR2 SYDVKM. The DNA of the CDR3 is TGTGCCAGCAGTCCGGGGGACAGAGTCTCCTATGGCTACACCTTC. As protein: CASSPGDRVSYGYTF.

The V gene is TRBV3-1 (or the pseudogene TRBV3-2), the J gene TRBJ1-1; D perhaps matches TRBD1 (5 bases). Trimming pared 4 bases from V and 11 bases from J, leaving 14 bases between. CDR3 length equals 12 residues. From germline, CDR1 is LGHDT and CDR2 YNNKEL (reference sequence). The CDR3 DNA reads TGTGCCAGCAGCCCAGAGGGGCGACTCGCTTTCTTT. The encoded protein is CASSPEGRLAFF.

Here the CDR3 reads CASSSGTSGVDEQYF. CDR3 nucleotide sequence: TGTGCCAGCAGCTCCGGGACTAGCGGGGTCGACGAGCAGTACTTC. The rearrangement links TRBV9 to TRBJ2-7, with 13 bases fitting TRBD2. Germline V gene sequence: CDR1 SGDLS, CDR2 YYNGEE. The CDR3 runs to 15 residues. Unmatched junction bases numbered 6, after V lost 4 bases and J lost 5 bases.

CDR3 nucleotides: TGTGCCAGCAGCTCGGTCACCGGTAGCGTTCAGACCCAGTACTTC. It encodes CASSSVTGSVQTQYF. The chain uses TRBV7-6 and TRBJ2-5, with a possible D match to TRBD2 (5 bases). This CDR3 has 15 residues. Trimming stripped 4 bases from V and 6 bases from J, with 18 bases between. Germline V gene sequence: CDR1 SGHVS, CDR2 FNYEAQ.

This chain uses TRBV7-8 with TRBJ1-1, with 10 bases matching TRBD1. The CDR3 loop spans 16 amino acids. Germline CDR1 is SGHVS and CDR2 is FQNEAQ. Trimming took 4 bases from V and 5 from J; bases not matched to a gene: 10. CDR3 nucleotide sequence: TGTGCCAGCAGCTCCCGGGACAGGGGATGGAAGACTGAAGCTTTCTTT. This sequence encodes CASSSRDRGWKTEAFF. The whole variable domain, filled in from reference TRBV7-8 and TRBJ1-1, reads GAGVSQSPRYKVAKRGQDVALRCDPISGHVSLFWYQQALGQGPEFLTYFQNEAQLDKSGLPSDRFFAERPEGSVSTLKIQRTQQEDSAVYLCASSSRDRGWKTEAFFGQGTRLTVV.

V is TRBV28 and J is TRBJ2-2, with TRBD2 matching 12 bases. The junction had 8 bases not matched to a gene; V was cut back by 3 bases and J by 6 bases. CDR1 is MDHEN, CDR2 SYDVKM, per germline. CDR3 size: 17 residues. In nucleotides, the CDR3 is TGTGCCAGCAGTTTTGAACCTAGCGGGGGGGCCTCCGGGGAGCTGTTTTTT. It yields the protein CASSFEPSGGASGELFF.

The chain carries TRBV18 and TRBJ1-3; 7 bases are a match to TRBD1. V was pared by 4 bases and J by 1 base, with 1 base of the junction left unmatched. The CDR3 covers 14 residues. CDR1 and CDR2 from the germline V gene are KGHSH and LQKENI. The CDR3 bases are TGTGCCAGCTCACTACAGGGGTCTGGAAACACCATATATTTT. Its translation: CASSLQGSGNTIYF. The full variable domain, completed using reference TRBV18 and TRBJ1-3, is NAGVMQNPRHLVRRRGQEARLRCSPMKGHSHVYWYRQLPEEGLKFMVYLQKENIIDESGMPKERFSAEFPKEGPSILRIQQVVRGDSAAYFCASSLQGSGNTIYFGEGSWLTVV.